This T cell receptor beta chain was obtained from a study of shared clonotypes between healthy human individuals. There are 16 residues in the CDR3. Trimming removed 2 bases from V and 4 bases from J; junction bases left unmatched: 8. Germline lookup yields CDR1 MDHEN and CDR2 SYDVKM. Clones were read by immunoSEQ multiplex PCR, and TCRdb kept only the in-frame ones, dropping some. The table lists a few million clones, over 90% of them singletons, with under 0.45% in the top ten. The chain is built from TRBV28 and TRBJ2-7; the match to TRBD2 covers 10 bases. The source material was naive CD4+ T cells from PBMCs. Subset noted: CD45RA+ positively selected. This clonotype was obtained from a man aged 18 to 29 in good health. Some clones in this sample may be carry-over from other donors' samples. CDR3 in DNA: TGTGCCAGCAGTTTAGGAGGGGCTAGCGGGAGTTACGAGCAGTACTTC. Translated: CASSLGGASGSYEQYF.